This T cell receptor beta chain was captured by sequencing in a study of blood T cell repertoires in COVID-19. Study-wide context: Donors in the United States, Italy and Spain gave samples during acute or convalescent COVID-19.

This CDR3 comprises 14 residues. Between the trimmed V and J ends, which lost 2 bases and 1 base, there was a span of 5 bases. The V gene's germline CDR1 is MNHEY and CDR2 SVGAGI. Using immunoSEQ multiplex PCR, the repertoire was profiled, and TCRdb retains in-frame clones only, with some absent. The data show tens of thousands of clones, roughly 90% seen once. J is TRBJ2-2 and V is TRBV6-5; the D is unclear. This receptor was identified in a human donor in a cohort sampled during active COVID-19. Sequenced material: peripheral blood. As DNA, the CDR3 is TGTGCCAGCAGTTACACTCGGAACACCGGGGAGCTGTTTTTT. Its translation is CASSYTRNTGELFF.